These 22 T cell receptor beta chains originate from one sample sequenced in a study of Ad26.COV2.S vaccination and SARS-CoV-2 variants (dated by TCRdb to about 2021). The method behind the library was the immunoSEQ multiplex PCR assay. TCRdb limited this immuneACCESS table to in-frame rearrangements with V and J called. A share of clones is missing; checked studies link under half to unresolved V genes, and the rest is unexplained. This sample has 360,000 or so clones in its table, and 70% to 90% of those were observed once. The ten largest clonotypes hold around 1.9% of the sample. Per the publication, the treatment or condition label means: some 20 received Ad26.COV2.S at low or high dose, single or two shots; about 5 received placebo; per-sample allocation not given. For vaccine and placebo recipients, repertoires were sequenced using samples collected on day 63 after the first injection. The sample here was peripheral blood, taken in a trial of Ad26.COV2.S vaccine versus placebo. The receptors come from a person between 18 and 65 years old who received the Ad26.COV2.S COVID-19 vaccine or a placebo.

V is TRBV28 and J is TRBJ2-1, with a weak D call TRBD2 (5 bases). This CDR3 is built from 12 residues. V lost 3 bases and J 9 bases, leaving 9 bases between the germline ends. Germline CDR1 reads MDHEN; CDR2 reads SYDVKM. CDR3 sequence reads: CASSFSGFEQFF. In nucleotides, the CDR3 is TGTGCCAGCAGTTTCTCGGGATTTGAGCAGTTCTTC.

This rearrangement joins TRBV6-5 to TRBJ1-2, with D possibly being TRBD1 (5 bases). Trimming left V 6 bases short and J 7 bases short, with 12 bases between. Germline V gene data show CDR1 as MNHEY and CDR2 as SVGAGI. There are 12 residues in the CDR3. The CDR3 spells CASSQGFRGYTF. CDR3 DNA sequence: TGTGCCAGCAGCCAGGGTTTCCGTGGCTACACCTTC.

The CDR3 DNA follows: TGTGCCAGCAGTTTTGACGGCAATCAGCCCCAGCATTTT. Translation gives CASSFDGNQPQHF. The rearrangement uses TRBV28 and TRBJ1-5; D remains unclear. The V and J ends lost 3 bases and 2 bases respectively, with 5 bases between them. The CDR3 is 13 amino acids. Germline V gene lookup returns CDR1 MDHEN and CDR2 SYDVKM.

The rearrangement links TRBV5-1 to TRBJ2-1, with 8 nucleotides matching TRBD2. Unmatched junction bases numbered 11, after V lost 4 bases and J lost 8 bases. The CDR3 loop spans 15 amino acids. CDR1 is SGHRS, CDR2 YFSETQ, per germline. CDR3 sequence: CASSRASGGMDEQFF. CDR3 nucleotides: TGCGCCAGCAGCCGTGCAAGCGGGGGTATGGATGAGCAGTTCTTC.

V usage is TRBV7-9 and J usage is TRBJ2-4; 7 nucleotides align to TRBD1. The junction had 5 bases not matched to a gene; V was cut back by 3 bases and J by 3 bases. The germline gives CDR1 SEHNR, CDR2 FQNEAQ (reference sequence). This CDR3 is 15 amino acids long. This CDR3 is CASSLMTGYKNIQYF. DNA of the CDR3: TGTGCCAGCAGCTTGATGACAGGGTACAAAAACATTCAGTACTTC.

V and J are TRBV28 and TRBJ1-3; D unresolved. Germline V gives CDR1 MDHEN, CDR2 SYDVKM. This CDR3 spans 14 amino acids. Between the trimmed V and J ends, which lost 3 bases and 4 bases, there was a span of 10 bases. The CDR3 sequence: CASSFSVAGNTIYF. The CDR3 DNA reads TGTGCCAGCAGTTTTTCGGTAGCCGGAAACACCATATATTTT.

DNA for the CDR3: TGTGCCAGTAGTACCCTCGGGAGACTAGCGGGAGTAGAAGGGCTAAATGAGCAGTTCTTC. It is translated as CASSTLGRLAGVEGLNEQFF. The chain has TRBV19 and TRBJ2-1; TRBD2 matches 12 bases. This CDR3 comprises 20 residues. Germline values: CDR1 LNHDA, CDR2 SQIVND (reference sequence). Trimming removed 4 bases from V and 7 bases from J; junction bases left unmatched: 20. The full variable domain, with the rest looked up from reference TRBV19 and TRBJ2-1, is DGGITQSPKYLFRKEGQNVTLSCEQNLNHDAMYWYRQDPGQGLRLIYYSQIVNDFQKGDIAEGYSVSREKKESFPLTVTSAQKNPTAFYLCASSTLGRLAGVEGLNEQFFGPGTRLTVL.

The chain combines TRBV14 with TRBJ2-4; D is uncertain. V was clipped by 2 bases and J by 0 bases, with 2 bases between them. The CDR3 contains 13 residues. The germline CDR1 and CDR2 sequences are SGHDN and FVKESK. The CDR3 DNA is TGTGCCAGCAGCCAATCAGCCAAAAACATTCAGTACTTC. Translation: CASSQSAKNIQYF.

This clone was seen a handful of times. The chain recombines TRBV28 with TRBJ2-7, with 7 bases lining up with TRBD2. V lost 5 bases to trimming and J lost 2 bases; unmatched junction nucleotides: 6. This CDR3 spans 14 amino acids. Germline V gene sequence: CDR1 MDHEN, CDR2 SYDVKM. The DNA for the CDR3 is TGTGCCAGCAGTCCTCAGCGGGACCCCTACGAGCAGTACTTC. It specifies CASSPQRDPYEQYF.

The chain couples TRBV6-1 to TRBJ2-4, with no clear D. The CDR3 loop spans 12 amino acids. The germline CDR1 and CDR2 sequences are MNHNS and SASEGT. V dropped 2 bases and J dropped 7 bases, with 6 bases sitting between them. Written as DNA, the CDR3 is TGTGCCAGCAGTGAAAATCGGAACATTCAGTACTTC. This sequence encodes CASSENRNIQYF.

This clone was seen a single time. This chain joins TRBV28 and TRBJ2-3, with TRBD2 matching over 9 bases. Germline assignment: CDR1 MDHEN and CDR2 SYDVKM. Trimming cost V 7 bases and J 6 bases; bases outside gene matches: 8. This CDR3 is 14 amino acids long. The CDR3 is CASTISGSSDTQYF. The CDR3 DNA reads as TGTGCCAGCACTATTAGCGGGAGTTCTGATACGCAGTATTTT.

The genes are TRBV5-1 and TRBJ2-7, with TRBD2 matching 14 bases. Trimming took 4 bases from V and 1 from J; bases not matched to a gene: 4. Germline CDR1 is SGHRS and CDR2 is YFSETQ. The CDR3 covers 16 residues. CDR3 sequence (DNA): TGCGCCAGCAGCCGCGGACTAGCGGGAGGATCCTACGAGCAGTACTTC. Amino acids: CASSRGLAGGSYEQYF.

The CDR3, as DNA: TGTGCCAGCAGTCTCATAATGAACACTGAAGCTTTCTTT. It encodes CASSLIMNTEAFF. The rearrangement uses TRBV2 and TRBJ1-1; D is unclear. There are 13 residues in the CDR3. Germline V gene data show CDR1 as SNHLY and CDR2 as FYNNEI. V lost 5 bases and J lost 0, with 7 bases in between.

V gene TRBV27 combines with J gene TRBJ2-5; possibly TRBD2 for D (5 bases). Germline V gene lookup returns CDR1 MNHEY and CDR2 SMNVEV (reference sequence). The CDR3 loop spans 14 amino acids. Trimming pared 2 bases from V and 7 bases from J, leaving 14 bases between. CDR3 sequence: CASSLGDLEGTQYF. The CDR3 coding sequence is TGTGCCAGCAGTTTAGGCGACTTAGAGGGGACCCAGTACTTC.

V and J are TRBV28 and TRBJ2-6; D unresolved. Trimming removed 6 bases at V and 0 bases at J, with 21 bases between. This CDR3 has 19 residues. The germline V gene has CDR1 MDHEN and CDR2 SYDVKM. Written as DNA, the CDR3 is TGTGCCAGCAGCCCACTATGGGCCAGGCCGCCCTCTGGGGCCAACGTCCTGACTTTC. Translation gives CASSPLWARPPSGANVLTF.

The genes are TRBV6-5 and TRBJ1-1; D perhaps matches TRBD1 (5 bases). The CDR3 is 13 amino acids. Germline CDR1 is MNHEY and CDR2 is SVGAGI. V was shortened by 5 bases and J by 3 bases, with 10 bases between the two germline ends. CDR3 protein: CASSHRFDTEAFF. CDR3 DNA sequence: TGTGCCAGCAGTCACAGGTTCGACACTGAAGCTTTCTTT.

The chain joins TRBV28 to TRBJ2-7; D is ambiguous. CDR1 and CDR2 from the germline V gene are MDHEN and SYDVKM. V lost 6 bases, J lost 0 bases, and 12 bases lay in between. The CDR3 covers 14 residues. This chain's CDR3 is CASSQEPSSYEQYF. CDR3 nucleotide sequence: TGTGCCAGCAGCCAGGAGCCTAGCTCCTACGAGCAGTACTTC.

The chain employs TRBV9 and TRBJ1-3; D ambiguous. Trimming stripped 2 bases from V and 4 bases from J, with 13 bases between. The CDR3 covers 15 residues. CDR1 and CDR2 (germline): SGDLS, YYNGEE. CDR3 in amino acids: CASSVRPGDGNTIYF. CDR3 DNA: TGTGCCAGCAGCGTTCGGCCAGGAGACGGAAACACCATATATTTT.

This chain connects TRBV9 to TRBJ2-3, with 7 bases fitting TRBD2. The junction had 5 bases not matched to a gene; V was cut back by 4 bases and J by 3 bases. The CDR3 consists of 14 residues. CDR1 and CDR2 from the germline V gene are SGDLS and YYNGEE. The CDR3: CASSPMRGTDTQYF. CDR3 sequence (DNA): TGTGCCAGCAGCCCTATGCGGGGGACAGATACGCAGTATTTT. Complete variable domain (other parts from reference TRBV9 and TRBJ2-3): DSGVTQTPKHLITATGQRVTLRCSPRSGDLSVYWYQQSLDQGLQFLIQYYNGEERAKGNILERFSAQQFPDLHSELNLSSLELGDSALYFCASSPMRGTDTQYFGPGTRLTVL.

This clone was detected only once. DNA for the CDR3: TGTGCCAGCAGTCTCTGGGGGGTCTCCTACGAGCAGTACTTC. The encoded protein is CASSLWGVSYEQYF. V and J are TRBV6-5 and TRBJ2-7; D might be TRBD2 (6 bases). Between the trimmed V and J ends, which lost 5 bases and 0 bases, there was a span of 11 bases. Germline V gene lookup returns CDR1 MNHEY and CDR2 SVGAGI. The CDR3 spans 14 residues.

This clone was counted only a few times. The rearrangement joins TRBV6-5 to TRBJ1-2; possible D gene TRBD1, 6 bases. There are 14 residues in the CDR3. Per the germline V gene, CDR1 is MNHEY and CDR2 is SVGAGI. The V gene lost 3 bases and the J gene lost 1 base, with 9 bases spanning the gap. CDR3 coding DNA: TGTGCCAGCAGTTATCAGGGGCTTAACTATGGCTACACCTTC. The encoded protein is CASSYQGLNYGYTF.

This clone has only a few counts. The chain combines TRBV6-4 with TRBJ2-3, with 13 positions matching TRBD2. CDR1 is MRHNA, CDR2 SNTAGT, per germline. The CDR3 totals 14 residues. The ends lost 6 bases at V and 6 bases at J; junction bases unmatched: 3. In DNA form, the CDR3 reads TGTGCCAGCAGAAAGGGACTAGCGGGGGATACGCAGTATTTT. Its translation is CASRKGLAGDTQYF.